This TCR beta chain originates from a study of early stage breast cancer tumors. Study in general: ER+/PR+/HER2- status applied to about 80% of the 16 invasive breast tumors. Samples were sequenced at around 10-fold average coverage.

On this clone itself: The antigen is unknown.

The assay was immunoSEQ multiplex PCR, and TCRdb's table has in-frame clones only and misses some. The sample includes about 19,000 clones, 80% to 90% of them seen just once. Germline V CDR1 and CDR2: MDHEN, SYDVKM. V lost 5 bases and J 2 bases, leaving 10 bases between the germline ends. This CDR3 has 13 residues. The study's findings and limits: Bulk DNA sequencing of unsorted cells missed chain pairing and markers.

The sample comprised blood. This clonotype was obtained from a person in their 70s with breast cancer. V and J are TRBV28 and TRBJ2-7, with a tentative D call TRBD2 (6 bases). The CDR3 nucleotides are TGTGCCAGCAGTGGGGGGTCCCCCTACGAGCAGTACTTC. This encodes CASSGGSPYEQYF.